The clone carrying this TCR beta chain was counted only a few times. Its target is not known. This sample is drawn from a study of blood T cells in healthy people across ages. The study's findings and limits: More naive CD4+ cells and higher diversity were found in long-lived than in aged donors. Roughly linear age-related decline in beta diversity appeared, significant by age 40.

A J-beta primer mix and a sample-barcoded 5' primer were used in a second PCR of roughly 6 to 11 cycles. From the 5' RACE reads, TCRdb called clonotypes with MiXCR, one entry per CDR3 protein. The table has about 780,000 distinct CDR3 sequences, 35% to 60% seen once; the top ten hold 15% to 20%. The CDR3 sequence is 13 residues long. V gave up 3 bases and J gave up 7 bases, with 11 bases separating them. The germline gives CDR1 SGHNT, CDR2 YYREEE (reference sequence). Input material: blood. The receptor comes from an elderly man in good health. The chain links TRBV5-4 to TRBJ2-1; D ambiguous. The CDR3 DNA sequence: TGTGCCAGCAGCTCCCCCCAGGAGAATGAGCAGTTCTTC. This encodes CASSSPQENEQFF.